This TCR beta chain was retrieved from a study of blood T cell repertoires in COVID-19. Study-level background: Acute and convalescent COVID-19 samples came from the United States, Italy and Spain. T cells, B-cell-depleted T cells, or PBMCs provided the cDNA or gDNA that served as material.

As originally analysed: Estimated nucleated cell counts came from reference gene primer amplification. Libraries were prepared by immunoSEQ multiplex PCR; TCRdb keeps only in-frame clonotypes and omits some of them. V and J calls and clone size are as listed in that table; D and trimming were resolved from the DNA. This repertoire shows approximately 180,000 clones, over 75% found once; its top ten account for about 20%. Seattle's enrolled individuals joined amid active infection and were then monitored longitudinally. In its sample, this clone was seen a few times. The CDR3 runs to 14 residues. The germline V gene has CDR1 MNHEY and CDR2 SVGAGI. The V end was cut by 8 bases, the J end by 6 bases, with 17 bases between.

The TCR comes from a person between 65 and 79 years old with COVID-19, enrolled during active disease. Source material: peripheral blood. The chain joins TRBV6-5 to TRBJ1-5, with no clear D. As DNA, the CDR3 is TGTGCCAGCGGCTACGGGGAGGCGGCTCAGCCCCAGCATTTT. It yields the protein CASGYGEAAQPQHF.